The present T cell receptor beta chain was sequenced within a study of cytomegalovirus exposure and HLA in healthy donors. Study results and limitations: Reportedly, a later analysis found an Asian-associated ancestry cluster had fewer N-insertions than the approximately 670-donor mean.

Primers for the PCR totalled 60 Vbeta and 13 Jbeta. Some clones are missing from TCRdb's copy, which holds only in-frame ones; the method was immunoSEQ multiplex PCR. The sample lists 150,000 to 200,000 clones; approximately 80% were seen once. Details on this clone: Its antigen is undetermined.

The clonotype was recovered from a male donor in good health and CMV-seropositive. The source material was PBMCs.

CDR3 DNA sequence: TGTGCCAGCAGCCAATCATGGGGGCCCAGTGGGAACGGGGAGCTGTTTTTT. The encoded protein is CASSQSWGPSGNGELFF. The rearrangement joins TRBV14 to TRBJ2-2; the D gene is possibly TRBD1 (6 bases). This CDR3 has 17 residues. Per germline, CDR1 SGHDN and CDR2 FVKESK. V gave up 2 bases and J gave up 7 bases, with 20 bases separating them.